The clone carrying this TCR beta chain came up many times. This record comes from a study of molecular identifiers for immune sequencing clone quantification. Via MiXCR, TCRdb re-called the PCR reads, giving one row per CDR3 protein. The table records approximately 670,000 distinct CDR3 sequences, 20% of them present only once. Trimming at V came to 7 bases and at J to 4 bases, leaving 5 bases not matched to a gene. The CDR3 is made up of 12 amino acids. The germline CDR1 and CDR2 sequences are SQVTM and ANQGSEA. The specimen was naive CD8+ T cells from blood, with Jurkat cell RNA spiked in. Subset: FACS-sorted CD8+CD4-CCR7+CD45RA+ naive T cells. This receptor was taken from a human donor in good health. Some libraries in this study had Jurkat cell RNA spiked in. The chain uses TRBV29-1 and TRBJ1-1, with TRBD1 identical over 8 bases. CDR3 DNA sequence: TGCAGCGCTGACAGGGGTTTCACTGAAGCTTTCTTT. It translates to CSADRGFTEAFF.